This TCR beta chain was recovered during a study of shared clonotypes between healthy human individuals. Study summary: Per donor, CD8 memory used one plate, CD8 naive used two, CD4 memory used three and CD4 naive used three.

Germline CDR1 is DFQATT and CDR2 is SNEGSKA (reference sequence). The CDR3 sequence is 11 residues long. The authors loaded around 190 ng DNA, around 32,000 T cell genomes, into sorted-subset replicate PCRs. The repertoire was sequenced with immunoSEQ multiplex PCR; TCRdb's copy has only in-frame clones and lacks some. Of about 2.5 million clones in the sample, under 95% were seen once. Naive CD4+ cells were CD45RA-selected; the remaining cells were memory. This rearrangement joins TRBV20-1 to TRBJ2-5; D may be TRBD2 (6 bases). The better agreement between TRBJ2-7 and the DNA end casts doubt on the J call. The TCR sequence derives from a man younger than 35 in good health. Some clones in this sample may be carry-over from other donors' samples. The sequenced sample consisted of naive CD4+ T cells from PBMCs. The subset was: CD45RA+ positively selected. The CDR3 loop reads CSAGGTYEQYF. The DNA for the CDR3 is TGCAGTGCTGGCGGGACCTACGAGCAGTACTTC.